The clone carrying this T cell receptor beta chain was picked up many times. As yet, its antigen is unknown. The sample comes from a study of T-cell memory formation after mild COVID-19. Overall study: Across donors, TCR clusters were largely donor specific. Study results and caveats: The appearance of some responding clones in pre-infection memory suggested that cross-reactive memory joined.

TCRdb fed the 5' RACE reads into MiXCR, producing one record per CDR3 protein. The sample yields about 57,000 distinct CDR3 sequences, about 12% seen once. The TCR comes from a man between 18 and 29 years old who had mild COVID-19 (a few samples of this study predate the infection). Cell type and time point are not known. Sequencing input: PBMCs or a T cell subset sorted from them (not recorded which).

The CDR3 spells CASADAGSTNEKLFF. CDR3 DNA sequence: TGCGCCAGCGCGGACGCGGGATCAACTAATGAAAAACTGTTTTTT. The V and J genes are TRBV4-1 and TRBJ1-4; no reliable D call. Germline V gene sequence: CDR1 MGHRA, CDR2 YSYEKL. The CDR3 has 15 residues. Trimming took 8 bases from V and 0 from J, leaving 13 bases between them.